These 5 T cell receptor beta chains were sequenced from one sample in a study of CD8 T cells in Susac syndrome. With random hexamers, reverse transcription was performed on about 0.45 to 1 ug of RNA. Each CDR3 protein gets one entry after TCRdb re-called the immunoSEQ multiplex PCR reads with MiXCR. The data contain 100,000 or so distinct CDR3 sequences, around 96% of them singletons. Sequenced sample: CD8+ T cells from PBMCs. These receptor sequences come from a human donor with Susac syndrome.

The rearrangement joins TRBV29-1 to TRBJ1-5; D call uncertain. V was cut by 5 bases and J by 4 bases, with 9 bases left in between. This CDR3 has 12 amino acids. Germline V lookup: CDR1 SQVTM, CDR2 ANQGSEA. CDR3 sequence (DNA): TGCAGCGTTAAGGGAAGAAATCAGCCCCAGCATTTT. Amino acids: CSVKGRNQPQHF. Looking up the rest from reference TRBV29-1 and TRBJ1-5 gives the full variable domain: SAVISQKPSRDICQRGTSLTIQCQVDSQVTMMFWYRQQPGQSLTLIATANQGSEATYESGFVIDKFPISRPNLTFSTLTVSNMSPEDSSIYLCSVKGRNQPQHFGDGTRLSIL.

This rearrangement joins TRBV29-1 to TRBJ2-3; 11 positions match TRBD2. CDR3 length: 17 residues. V lost 4 bases, J lost 2 bases, and 11 bases stayed unmatched. In germline, CDR1 is SQVTM, CDR2 ANQGSEA. The CDR3 loop reads CSVGGTSGSESTDTQYF. The CDR3 coding sequence is TGCAGCGTTGGGGGAACTAGCGGGAGCGAGTCCACAGATACGCAGTATTTT.

This chain joins TRBV6-4 and TRBJ2-1; D possibly corresponds to TRBD2 (6 bases). Per the germline V gene, CDR1 is MRHNA and CDR2 is SNTAGT. Trimming left V 2 bases short and J 4 bases short, with 12 bases between. This CDR3 contains 15 residues. The CDR3 loop is CASSDKAGSYNEQFF. The DNA for the CDR3 is TGTGCCAGCAGTGACAAAGCGGGTAGTTACAATGAGCAGTTCTTC.

The V call is TRBV7-9, the J call TRBJ2-5; a weak D match, TRBD2 (5 bases). Germline V gene data show CDR1 as SEHNR and CDR2 as FQNEAQ (reference sequence). The length of the CDR3 is 15 residues. V was cut by 5 bases and J by 1 base, with 14 bases left in between. This chain's CDR3 is CASSTNSAGQETQYF. The DNA of the CDR3 is TGTGCCAGCAGCACCAATAGCGCCGGCCAAGAGACCCAGTACTTC.

This rearrangement joins TRBV3-1 to TRBJ1-1; 9 nucleotides line up with TRBD1. The V and J ends lost 0 bases and 10 bases, in that order; junction bases with no gene match: 3. Germline lookup yields CDR1 LGHDT and CDR2 YNNKEL (reference sequence). The CDR3 extends over 13 amino acids. The CDR3 loop reads CASSQDMTGGAFF. Written as DNA, the CDR3 is TGTGCCAGCAGCCAAGATATGACAGGGGGAGCTTTCTTT.